This T cell receptor beta chain was recovered during a study of T-cell memory formation after mild COVID-19. Looking at the study overall: Largely, TCR clusters stayed within a single donor.

V was pared by 5 bases and J by 3 bases, with 13 bases between. This CDR3 has 14 amino acids. Germline CDR1 and CDR2: SEHNR and FQNEAQ (reference sequence). Comments on this clonotype: Its antigen is unidentified.

Broader study findings: For contracting clones, CD4+ ones sat mainly in CM and EM, CD8+ in EMRA. Among clones contracting day 15 to 85, CD4/CD8 was balanced, whereas later expanders leaned CD4+.

Constant-segment primers and 5'RACE yielded cDNA libraries for TCR alpha and TCR beta, each carrying sample barcodes and UMIs. TCRdb reanalysed the 5' RACE reads using MiXCR and keeps one entry per CDR3 protein. The data hold 250,000 to 350,000 distinct CDR3 sequences, with around 19% observed a single time. The receptor's source is a young man who had mild COVID-19 (a few samples of this study predate the infection). Cell type and time point are not known. J is TRBJ1-1 and V is TRBV7-9; no definite D call. The sequencing input was PBMCs or a T cell subset sorted from them (not recorded which). CDR3 loop: CASSPSVTHTEAFF. CDR3 nucleotide sequence: TGTGCCAGCAGCCCATCAGTAACTCACACTGAAGCTTTCTTT.